This TCR beta chain stems from a study of molecular identifiers for immune sequencing clone quantification (dated 2018 in TCRdb). Broadly, across the study: For a replicate experiment, RNA from roughly 20,000 or 100,000 naive CD8 T cells was divided into five aliquots, and four of the five aliquots were sequenced. CD8 T cells were used in a methods study to benchmark molecular-identifier clustering-based TCR repertoire sequencing (MIDCIRS) and TCR RNA copy counting.

To note about this clonotype: Its binding antigen is unknown. No base quality values were provided; no much bigger clone lies one nucleotide off.

Library construction relied on PCR. TCRdb records NextSeq 500 as the sequencer. Bulk TCR libraries were made following a previously described method, with the TCR primers given in Table S5. The Qiagen AllPrep DNA/RNA kit was used to purify total RNA. Before analysis, reads from multiple sequencing runs of one library were combined. As for the original processing: Only reads with exact TCR constant sequence were kept, trimmed to 150 nt, and grouped by their 12-nt molecular barcodes. Within each barcode group, reads were sub-clustered at a 15% Levenshtein threshold, and quality-weighted consensus sequences were built per RNA molecule. Non-functional sequences were removed, as were lower-count sequences one edit away from another. Based on a fit of two negative binomial distributions, barcode sub-clusters having less than 20% of the maximum read count were discarded. The public reads were reprocessed in TCRdb via fastp at Q25 and MiXCR, keeping in-frame beta chains. Rows are unified per CDR3 protein, each entry keeping the most common DNA and genes. The V and J calls shown here were made by TCRdb, not taken from the authors' results. The sample contains some 680,000 distinct CDR3 sequences, less than 30% of them found a single time. 0.78% of the sample is in the top ten clones.

Naive CD8 T cell libraries were made from about 20,000 to 1,000,000 sorted cells using 10%, 30% or 50% of purified RNA. Naive CD8 T cells were FACS-sorted as CD8+CD4-CCR7+CD45RA+ on a BD FACSAria II into RLT Plus buffer. To test detection sensitivity, Jurkat RNA equal to approximately 10 TCR copies was added to samples of roughly 17,000-1,100,000 naive CD8 T cells. CD8 T cells were enriched using RosetteSep CD8+ T Cell Enrichment Cocktail and Ficoll-Paque, and the enriched cells then underwent ACK red cell lysis. Trimming takes 0 bases from V and 3 bases from J, and the germline ends sit 14 bases apart. The CDR3 has 16 amino acids, counting the end cysteine and phenylalanine. The DNA shown is the 48-base CDR3, in frame from base 1. Per the germline V gene, MNHEY is the CDR1 and SVGEGT is the CDR2. Study-wide conclusions, independent of this receptor: Even against a background of around 950,000 naive CD8 T cells, spiked-in Jurkat TCR RNA amounting to a single cell's worth was reported to be detectable. Highly expanded clone sizes could be underestimated if identical TCR molecules share a barcode. In CMV-specific effector cells, over 99% of molecules were held by clones above 20 RNA copies, whereas under 1% of molecules were held by such clones in naive cells. Without barcode sub-clustering, chimeric consensus sequences inflated TCR diversity; chimeras reached as high as 47%. The naive libraries included spiked-in Jurkat TCR RNA (over nine copies' worth), and this RNA is not part of the donor repertoire. Approximately 3.3 recovered TCR RNA copies per cell were obtained by modeling, versus about 10 by digital PCR, implying a capture efficiency of 30% to 35%.

Material for sequencing was naive CD8+ T cells from blood, with Jurkat cell RNA spiked in. The intended sense of this specimen's cell subset or site label: FACS-sorted CD8+CD4-CCR7+CD45RA+ naive T cells. The sequence derives from a human donor in good health. Some libraries in this study had Jurkat cell RNA spiked in. The rearrangement joined TRBV6-2 or TRBV6-3 to TRBJ1-2, and the D gene may be TRBD1, 5 bases matching. The CDR3 protein is CASSYSIFQGDYGYTF. In nucleotides, the sequence is TGTGCCAGCAGTTACTCGATTTTCCAAGGGGACTATGGCTACACCTTC.